What follows are 20 T cell receptor beta chains derived from one specimen sequenced in a study of CD8 T cells in Susac syndrome. Random hexamers were used to reverse transcribe an amount of 0.5 to 1 ug RNA. TCRdb passed the immunoSEQ multiplex PCR reads through MiXCR, listing each CDR3 protein once. The repertoire holds roughly 200,000 distinct CDR3 sequences, with 80% to 95% as singletons. The material sequenced was CD4+ T cells from PBMCs. These receptors were collected from a human donor in good health.

The chain is built from TRBV23-1 and TRBJ2-7, with TRBD1 identical over 7 bases. TRBV23-1 qualifies as an ORF whose function is uncertain. The J segment lost 2 bases and the V segment lost 8 bases, leaving 6 bases of the junction unmatched. The CDR3 contains 13 residues. This CDR3 reads CASVTGSTYEQYV. The CDR3 DNA follows: TGCGCCAGCGTGACAGGGTCCACCTACGAGCAGTACGTC.

The genes are TRBV4-2 and TRBJ1-1, with TRBD1 matching 8 bases. Germline values: CDR1 LGHNA, CDR2 YNFKEQ. After removal of 7 bases from V and 4 bases from J, the junction contained 5 bases not matched to a gene. This CDR3 has 13 residues. For the CDR3, the DNA is TGTGCCAGCACCAGGGGGCTCGGCACTGAAGCTTTCTTT. It encodes CASTRGLGTEAFF.

This chain connects TRBV5-1 to TRBJ2-3, with a weak D call TRBD1 (5 bases). The V gene's germline CDR1 is SGHRS and CDR2 YFSETQ. The V and J ends lost 0 bases and 2 bases respectively, with 13 bases between them. The CDR3 contains 16 residues. The chain's CDR3 is CASSLEGLGATDTQYF. The DNA for the CDR3 is TGCGCCAGCAGCTTGGAAGGGTTAGGGGCCACAGATACGCAGTATTTT.

The chain recombines TRBV5-6 with TRBJ1-3; 7 nucleotides align to TRBD1. CDR1 SGHDT and CDR2 YYEEEE come from the germline V gene. The CDR3 runs 14 residues. Unmatched junction bases numbered 3, after V lost 4 bases and J lost 2 bases. CDR3 loop: CASSIDRAGNTIYF. CDR3 DNA sequence: TGTGCCAGCAGCATTGACAGGGCTGGAAACACCATATATTTT.

The chain combines TRBV5-1 with TRBJ2-1; weak D call: TRBD2 (5 bases). Germline lookup yields CDR1 SGHRS and CDR2 YFSETQ. With 0 bases removed from V and 4 bases from J, the gap between germline ends came to 11 bases. The CDR3 loop spans 15 amino acids. CDR3 DNA: TGCGCCAGCAGCTTGGGCCTATCGGGGTACAATGAGCAGTTCTTC. This sequence encodes CASSLGLSGYNEQFF.

The J gene is TRBJ2-1, the V gene TRBV7-9, with TRBD1 matching 10 bases. J gave up 6 bases and V 5 bases, and 13 bases lay outside the gene matches. The germline V gene encodes CDR1 SEHNR and CDR2 FQNEAQ (reference sequence). This CDR3 region has 17 residues. The CDR3 reads CASSRGTGEMGSNEQFF. CDR3 in DNA: TGTGCCAGCAGCCGCGGGACAGGGGAGATGGGCTCCAATGAGCAGTTCTTC.

V is TRBV29-1 and J is TRBJ1-5, with D perhaps TRBD1 (6 bases). The V gene's germline CDR1 is SQVTM and CDR2 ANQGSEA. V was pared by 8 bases and J by 3 bases, with 14 bases between. CDR3 size: 13 residues. As DNA, the CDR3 is TGCAGCATCGGACAGAGCCTCAATCAGCCCCAGCATTTT. Translated, it gives CSIGQSLNQPQHF.

This clonotype was recorded a few times. J is TRBJ1-5 and V is TRBV19; no reliable D call. V lost 5 bases and J 0 bases, leaving 8 bases between the germline ends. Germline CDR1 and CDR2: LNHDA and SQIVND (reference sequence). The CDR3 covers 14 residues. In DNA form, the CDR3 reads TGTGCCAGTAGTCAAACAGATAGCAATCAGCCCCAGCATTTT. Translated, it gives CASSQTDSNQPQHF.

V usage is TRBV29-1 and J usage is TRBJ2-7; D is tentatively TRBD1 or TRBD2 (5 bases each). The CDR3 has 12 residues. Germline-derived CDR1 and CDR2 are SQVTM and ANQGSEA. The V gene lost 7 bases and the J gene lost 3 bases, with 13 bases spanning the gap. The CDR3 sequence: CSAGDRNYEQYF. As DNA, the CDR3 is TGCAGCGCCGGGGACCGAAACTACGAGCAGTACTTC.

The rearrangement uses TRBV3-1 and TRBJ2-1, with TRBD1 identical over 7 bases. Germline values: CDR1 LGHDT, CDR2 YNNKEL (reference sequence). Trimming at V came to 0 bases and at J to 11 bases, leaving 7 bases not matched to a gene. CDR3 length: 14 amino acids. The DNA for the CDR3 is TGTGCCAGCAGCCAAGAGGGGACAGTGTATAAGCAGTTCTTC. The encoded protein is CASSQEGTVYKQFF.

V and J are TRBV5-1 and TRBJ1-4, with no clear D. The CDR3 length is 14 residues. V lost 6 bases and J 0 bases, leaving 9 bases between the germline ends. The germline CDR1 and CDR2 sequences are SGHRS and YFSETQ. CDR3 in amino acids: CASKDFATNEKLFF. The DNA for the CDR3 is TGCGCCAGCAAAGACTTTGCAACTAATGAAAAACTGTTTTTT.

This chain joins TRBV21-1 and TRBJ2-7; the table calls TRBD1, which could not be checked here. TRBV21-1 is a pseudogene. The CDR3 is made up of 12 amino acids. The CDR3 sequence is CASSRQIYEQYV. CDR3 nucleotides: TGTGCCAGCAGCCGACAGATCTACGAGCAGTACGTC.

The sample holds one count of this clonotype. V gene TRBV6-5 combines with J gene TRBJ2-1, with 7 bases matching TRBD1. This CDR3 spans 17 amino acids. CDR1 and CDR2 from the germline V gene are MNHEY and SVGAGI. J gave up 0 bases and V 0 bases, and 5 bases lay outside the gene matches. The CDR3 DNA follows: TGTGCCAGCAGTTACTCGACAGGGTCTAGCTCCTACAATGAGCAGTTCTTC. Translating gives CASSYSTGSSSYNEQFF.

Only one count was recorded for this clonotype. The chain combines TRBV6-6 with TRBJ2-7, with 7 bases lining up with TRBD1. The germline CDR1 and CDR2 sequences are MNHNY and SVGAGI (reference sequence). J was trimmed by 2 bases and V by 7 bases; bases with no gene match: 11. This CDR3 is 15 amino acids long. CDR3 coding DNA: TGTGCCAGCATTAAACCGGGACAGACGACCTACGAGCAGTACTTC. Protein product: CASIKPGQTTYEQYF.

CDR3 DNA: TGTGCCAGCAGCCAAGAGGCCTACTCTGGAAACACCATATATTTT. Protein: CASSQEAYSGNTIYF. The genes are TRBV3-1 and TRBJ1-3; D unresolved. CDR3 length: 15 amino acids. Looked up from germline, CDR1 is LGHDT and CDR2 is YNNKEL (reference sequence). V lost 0 bases to trimming and J lost 0 bases, with 6 bases between them.

The rearrangement links TRBV24-1 to TRBJ2-7, with a tentative D call TRBD1 (5 bases). CDR1 and CDR2 (germline): KGHDR, SFDVKD. The CDR3 runs to 16 residues. V lost 3 bases and J lost 0, with 14 bases in between. This CDR3 reads CATSDVKPTASYEQYV. The CDR3 coding sequence is TGTGCCACCAGTGATGTTAAACCGACAGCCTCCTACGAGCAGTACGTC.

This chain links TRBV5-1 with TRBJ1-1, with TRBD1 matching 7 bases. The length of the CDR3 is 15 residues. V shed 2 bases, J shed 1 base, and the junction held 5 bases outside the gene matches. Germline V gene lookup returns CDR1 SGHRS and CDR2 YFSETQ. DNA for the CDR3: TGCGCCAGCAGCTTTCCCGACAGGGCGAACACTGAAGCTTTCTTT. Translated: CASSFPDRANTEAFF. Supplemented by reference TRBV5-1 and TRBJ1-1, the full variable domain reads KAGVTQTPRYLIKTRGQQVTLSCSPISGHRSVSWYQQTPGQGLQFLFEYFSETQRNKGNFPGRFSGRQFSNSRSEMNVSTLELGDSALYLCASSFPDRANTEAFFGQGTRLTVV.

CDR3 bases: TGCGCCAGCAGTGGGGGGACAGTATACGAGCAGTACGTC. The encoded protein is CASSGGTVYEQYV. The chain employs TRBV10-2 and TRBJ2-7; 7 bases map to TRBD1. The J segment lost 4 bases and the V segment lost 4 bases, leaving 4 bases of the junction unmatched. CDR3 length: 13 residues. Germline CDR1 reads WSHSY; CDR2 reads SAAADI.

This chain connects TRBV9 to TRBJ1-6; D is undetermined. Germline CDR1 and CDR2: SGDLS and YYNGEE. The CDR3 totals 13 residues. Trimming cost V 0 bases and J 9 bases, with 7 bases left between them. The CDR3, as DNA: TGTGCCAGCAGCGTAGGATCGGCTTCACCCCTCCACTTT. This gives the protein CASSVGSASPLHF. Filled out from reference TRBV9 and TRBJ1-6, the complete variable domain reads DSGVTQTPKHLITATGQRVTLRCSPRSGDLSVYWYQQSLDQGLQFLIQYYNGEERAKGNILERFSAQQFPDLHSELNLSSLELGDSALYFCASSVGSASPLHFGNGTRLTVT.

The genes are TRBV7-2 and TRBJ1-1; 9 bases match TRBD1. Losses at the gene ends were 11 bases for V and 5 bases for J; bases not matched to a gene: 12. CDR1 and CDR2 from the germline V gene are SGHTA and FQGNSA. The CDR3 extends over 14 amino acids. The CDR3 reads CACRRDRVGTEAFF. As DNA, the CDR3 is TGTGCCTGCCGAAGGGACAGGGTAGGGACTGAAGCTTTCTTT.